This T cell receptor (beta chain) was sequenced during a study of type 1 and type 2 diabetes patients. Genomic DNA was the PCR template. The TCR beta CDR3 region was amplified using 30 forward and 13 reverse primers. TCRdb called the multiplex PCR reads again in MiXCR, with one record for every CDR3 protein. The sample has about 290,000 distinct CDR3 sequences; roughly 48% are singletons. This clonotype showed up just a few times. V gave up 5 bases and J gave up 5 bases, with 12 bases separating them. CDR1 LNHDA and CDR2 SQIVND come from the germline V gene (reference sequence). This CDR3 spans 13 amino acids.

V is TRBV19 and J is TRBJ1-2; tentative D call: TRBD1 (5 bases). This sequence was found in a man aged 18 to 30 with type 2 diabetes. The sample taken for sequencing was peripheral blood mononuclear cells (PBMCs). CDR3 sequence (DNA): TGTGCCAGTAGTGCGGGGACTTTATATGGCTACACCTTC. It is translated as CASSAGTLYGYTF.